This entry lists 3 T cell receptor beta chains sequenced from one sample in a study of response to subunit inactivated influenza vaccine. MiXCR, run by TCRdb on the RT-PCR reads, gives a single entry per CDR3 protein. The repertoire includes about 800,000 distinct CDR3 sequences, approximately 21% of them detected once, and more than 8.5% sits in the top ten. The specimen was PBMCs from blood, collected roughly 5 days after vaccination. The receptors were gathered from a man aged 45-65 years who received an inactivated influenza vaccine.

V gene TRBV4-1 combines with J gene TRBJ1-4; 11 positions agree with TRBD1. Germline V gene sequence: CDR1 MGHRA, CDR2 YSYEKL. Trimming at V came to 2 bases and at J to 0 bases, leaving 11 bases not matched to a gene. CDR3 size: 20 residues. The CDR3 region has the DNA TGCGCCAGCAGCCAATATCATAGGCGGACAGGGGGCGCAACTAATGAAAAACTGTTTTTT. Translated: CASSQYHRRTGGATNEKLFF.

The chain links TRBV3-1 to TRBJ1-1, with a tentative D call TRBD1 (6 bases). The CDR3 length is 12 residues. CDR1 is LGHDT, CDR2 YNNKEL, per germline (reference sequence). The V end was cut by 5 bases, the J end by 7 bases, with 11 bases between. CDR3 sequence reads: CASSSQGSEAFF. The CDR3 bases are TGTGCCAGCAGCTCACAGGGTAGTGAAGCTTTCTTT.

This clonotype was counted between two and nine times. The V call is TRBV7-2, the J call TRBJ1-2, with D tentatively TRBD1 (5 bases). V was cut by 5 bases and J by 7 bases, with 14 bases left in between. The CDR3 spans 13 residues. Germline CDR1 and CDR2: SGHTA and FQGNSA. CDR3 region: CASSPRQSRGYTF. The CDR3 DNA follows: TGTGCCAGCAGCCCTAGACAGTCGCGTGGCTACACCTTC.